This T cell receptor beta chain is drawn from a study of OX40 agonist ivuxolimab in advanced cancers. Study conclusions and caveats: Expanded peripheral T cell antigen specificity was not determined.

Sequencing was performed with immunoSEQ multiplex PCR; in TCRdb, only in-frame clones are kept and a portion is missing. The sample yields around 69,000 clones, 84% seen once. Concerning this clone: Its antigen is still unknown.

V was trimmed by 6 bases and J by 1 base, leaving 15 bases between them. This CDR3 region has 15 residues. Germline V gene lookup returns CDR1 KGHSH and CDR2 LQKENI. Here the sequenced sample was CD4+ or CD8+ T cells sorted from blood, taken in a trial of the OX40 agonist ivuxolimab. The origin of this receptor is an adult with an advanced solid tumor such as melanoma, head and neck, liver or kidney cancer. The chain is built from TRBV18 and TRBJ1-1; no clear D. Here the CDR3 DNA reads TGTGCCAGCTCGCCGGCCTGGCAGCAGAACACTGAAGCTTTCTTT. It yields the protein CASSPAWQQNTEAFF.